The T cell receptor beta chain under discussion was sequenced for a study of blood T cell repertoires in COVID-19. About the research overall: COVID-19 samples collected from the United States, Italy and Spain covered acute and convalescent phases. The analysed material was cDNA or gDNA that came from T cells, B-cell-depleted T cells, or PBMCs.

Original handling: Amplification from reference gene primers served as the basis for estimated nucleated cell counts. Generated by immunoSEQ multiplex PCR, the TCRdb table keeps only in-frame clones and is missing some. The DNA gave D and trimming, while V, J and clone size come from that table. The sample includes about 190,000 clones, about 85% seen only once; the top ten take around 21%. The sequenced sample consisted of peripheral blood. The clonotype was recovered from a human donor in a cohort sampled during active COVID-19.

CDR3 amino acids: CSVGGSLGNEQFF. The CDR3 DNA follows: TGCAGCGTTGGCGGGAGTCTGGGAAATGAGCAGTTCTTC. The chain has TRBV29-1 and TRBJ2-1; TRBD2 matches 7 bases. The trim removed 4 bases at V and 7 bases at J, leaving 7 bases unmatched. Germline lookup yields CDR1 SQVTM and CDR2 ANQGSEA. CDR3 size: 13 residues.